Listed below are T cell receptor beta chains from one sample, sequenced in a study of T cells in Graves' hyperthyroidism and ophthalmopathy. One entry per CDR3 protein, called by TCRdb with MiXCR from the multiplex PCR reads. The data contain hundreds of thousands of distinct CDR3 sequences, approximately 14% of them singletons. Sequencing used blood. These receptor sequences come from a woman younger than 45 with Graves' hyperthyroidism that later progressed to Graves' ophthalmopathy. CDR3s leave out the opening cysteine and the closing phenylalanine or tryptophan. D genes are given only for firm matches.

CDR3aa: ASSNRGRGDTEAF
len: 13
v_gene: TRBV12-3/TRBV12-4
d_gene: TRBD1

CDR3aa: SAPGSSYEQY
len: 10
v_gene: TRBV20-1
d_gene: NA

CDR3aa: AWLDRETYNSPLH
len: 13
v_gene: TRBV30
d_gene: TRBD1

CDR3aa: SARERGPRGTTGELF
len: 15
v_gene: TRBV20-1
d_gene: NA

CDR3aa: ASSLGGAGRDTQY
len: 13
v_gene: TRBV7-9
d_gene: NA

CDR3aa: ASSFRGGSETQY
len: 12
v_gene: TRBV19
d_gene: NA

CDR3aa: ASSPVGGQGPDTQY
len: 14
v_gene: TRBV7-6
d_gene: TRBD1

CDR3aa: ASSPDRGGNQPQH
len: 13
v_gene: TRBV27
d_gene: TRBD1

CDR3aa: ASSAGTSGSHNEQF
len: 14
v_gene: TRBV5-1
d_gene: TRBD2

CDR3aa: ASTLRGGAF
len: 9
v_gene: TRBV19
d_gene: NA

CDR3aa: ASSLDRTNNQPQH
len: 13
v_gene: TRBV7-2
d_gene: NA

CDR3aa: ATSDSRLAATDTQY
len: 14
v_gene: TRBV24-1
d_gene: TRBD2

CDR3aa: ASSYGTSGAYYEQY
len: 14
v_gene: TRBV6-2/TRBV6-3
d_gene: TRBD2

CDR3aa: ASSQHGQGGGSPLH
len: 14
v_gene: TRBV7-8
d_gene: TRBD1

CDR3aa: ASSMSRGTEAF
len: 11
v_gene: TRBV19
d_gene: NA

CDR3aa: AWRKQGAIPTYT
len: 12
v_gene: TRBV30
d_gene: TRBD1

CDR3aa: ASSPDRVAEAF
len: 11
v_gene: TRBV13
d_gene: TRBD1

CDR3aa: ASSPAGWQPQH
len: 11
v_gene: TRBV18
d_gene: NA

CDR3aa: ASRQGQAYYGYT
len: 12
v_gene: TRBV12-3/TRBV12-4
d_gene: TRBD1

CDR3aa: ANSQVLTDEAF
len: 11
v_gene: TRBV3-1
d_gene: NA

CDR3aa: ASRLTAPGGGFAEQF
len: 15
v_gene: TRBV13
d_gene: NA

CDR3aa: ATSDLGATSYNEQF
len: 14
v_gene: TRBV24-1
d_gene: NA

CDR3aa: ASSRQALYGYT
len: 11
v_gene: TRBV2
d_gene: NA

CDR3aa: ASSQGTPSSNYGYT
len: 14
v_gene: TRBV3-1
d_gene: NA

CDR3aa: ASSFVGLNYGYT
len: 12
v_gene: TRBV5-4
d_gene: NA

CDR3aa: ASSRGSRQTQY
len: 11
v_gene: TRBV5-6
d_gene: NA

CDR3aa: ATGPTSGRLGEQF
len: 13
v_gene: TRBV24-1
d_gene: TRBD2

CDR3aa: ASSTAKAYEQY
len: 11
v_gene: TRBV25-1
d_gene: NA

CDR3aa: ASLLTGELF
len: 9
v_gene: TRBV2
d_gene: NA

CDR3aa: ASSLSGLPYNEQF
len: 13
v_gene: TRBV11-2
d_gene: NA

CDR3aa: ASSTFGGANSGNTIY
len: 15
v_gene: TRBV5-4
d_gene: NA

CDR3aa: SAQTPGRSSYNSPLH
len: 15
v_gene: TRBV20-1
d_gene: NA

CDR3aa: AWSGYSGTVNTEAF
len: 14
v_gene: TRBV30
d_gene: TRBD1

CDR3aa: ASSLGLVPYNEQF
len: 13
v_gene: TRBV12-3/TRBV12-4
d_gene: TRBD2

CDR3aa: ASSLEHGTDTEAF
len: 13
v_gene: TRBV12-3/TRBV12-4
d_gene: NA

CDR3aa: ASTPGTKVYNEQF
len: 13
v_gene: TRBV6-2/TRBV6-3
d_gene: TRBD2

CDR3aa: ASSSTGTGIYNEQF
len: 14
v_gene: TRBV28
d_gene: TRBD1

CDR3aa: ASSRLAGEQQY
len: 11
v_gene: TRBV6-1
d_gene: TRBD2

CDR3aa: ASSLSAQFSGNTIY
len: 14
v_gene: TRBV27
d_gene: NA

CDR3aa: ASSLIAAPYEQY
len: 12
v_gene: TRBV5-6
d_gene: NA

CDR3aa: ASSRDPGQGFEGSGLEEQF
len: 19
v_gene: TRBV4-2
d_gene: TRBD1

CDR3aa: ASKWGDGYT
len: 9
v_gene: TRBV19
d_gene: NA